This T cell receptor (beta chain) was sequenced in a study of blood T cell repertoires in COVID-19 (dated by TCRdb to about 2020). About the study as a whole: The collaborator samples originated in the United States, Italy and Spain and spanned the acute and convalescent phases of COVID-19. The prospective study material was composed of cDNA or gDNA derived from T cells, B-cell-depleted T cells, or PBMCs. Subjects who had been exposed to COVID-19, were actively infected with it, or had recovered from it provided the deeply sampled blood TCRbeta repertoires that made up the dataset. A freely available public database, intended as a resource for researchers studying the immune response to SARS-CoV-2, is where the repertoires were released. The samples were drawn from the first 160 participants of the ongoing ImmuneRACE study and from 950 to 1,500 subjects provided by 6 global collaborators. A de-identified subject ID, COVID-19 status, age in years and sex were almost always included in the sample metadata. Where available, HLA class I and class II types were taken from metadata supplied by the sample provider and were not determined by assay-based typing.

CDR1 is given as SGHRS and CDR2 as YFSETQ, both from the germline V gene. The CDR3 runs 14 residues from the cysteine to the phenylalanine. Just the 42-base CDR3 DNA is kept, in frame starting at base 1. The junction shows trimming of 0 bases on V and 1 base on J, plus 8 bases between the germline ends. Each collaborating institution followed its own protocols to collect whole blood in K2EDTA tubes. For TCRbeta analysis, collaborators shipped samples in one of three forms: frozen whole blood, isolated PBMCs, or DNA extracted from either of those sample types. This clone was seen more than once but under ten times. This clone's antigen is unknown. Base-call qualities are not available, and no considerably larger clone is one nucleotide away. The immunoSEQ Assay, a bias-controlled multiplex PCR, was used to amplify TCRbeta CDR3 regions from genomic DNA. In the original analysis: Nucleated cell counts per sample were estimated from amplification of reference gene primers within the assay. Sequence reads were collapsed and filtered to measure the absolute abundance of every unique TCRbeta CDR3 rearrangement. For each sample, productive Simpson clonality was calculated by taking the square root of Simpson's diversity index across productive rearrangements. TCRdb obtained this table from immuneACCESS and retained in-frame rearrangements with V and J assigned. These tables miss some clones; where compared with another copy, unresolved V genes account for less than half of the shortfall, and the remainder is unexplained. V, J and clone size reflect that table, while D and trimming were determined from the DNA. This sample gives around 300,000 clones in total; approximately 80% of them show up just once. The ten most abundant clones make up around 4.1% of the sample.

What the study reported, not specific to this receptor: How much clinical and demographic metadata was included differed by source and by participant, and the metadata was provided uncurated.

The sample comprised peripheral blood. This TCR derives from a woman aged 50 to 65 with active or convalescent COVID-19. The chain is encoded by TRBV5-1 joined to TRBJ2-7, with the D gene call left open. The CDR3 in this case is CASSLDNWSYEQYF. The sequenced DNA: TGCGCCAGCAGCTTGGACAATTGGTCCTACGAGCAGTACTTC.